Detailed here is one TCR beta chain. Execution of the assay was at deep level. Assay: immunoSEQ multiplex PCR; the TCRdb copy retains only in-frame clones and omits some. The sample has about 690,000 clones, about 90% seen once. This record belongs to a study of shared clonotypes between healthy human individuals. Sample: memory CD8+ T cells from PBMCs. Subset meaning: CD45RO+ cells pooled with CCR7-negative TemRA cells. The TCR was taken from a young man in good health. Some clones in this sample may be carry-over from other donors' samples.

The CDR3, as DNA: TGCGCCAGCAGCCGGGGACAGGTACAGAACACTGAAGCTTTCTTT. Translation gives CASSRGQVQNTEAFF. The chain is built from TRBV5-1 and TRBJ1-1; 8 positions match TRBD1. CDR1 and CDR2 from the germline V gene are SGHRS and YFSETQ. Unmatched junction bases numbered 6, after V lost 4 bases and J lost 1 base. The CDR3 contains 15 residues.